The entry below gives a single TCR beta chain sequence along with its context. Libraries were prepared by immunoSEQ multiplex PCR; TCRdb keeps only in-frame clonotypes and omits some of them. Of 490,000 or so clones listed, roughly nine tenths are singletons. The germline CDR1 and CDR2 sequences are SGHRS and YFSETQ. CDR3 length: 18 residues. The trim removed 3 bases at V and 6 bases at J, leaving 17 bases unmatched. Participant ages covered roughly 18 to 89 years across about two dozen US areas. This sample is part of a study of blood T cell repertoires in COVID-19. Study at large: The United States, Italy and Spain provided the acute and convalescent COVID-19 samples.

Material for sequencing was PBMCs or T cells enriched from blood (not recorded which). This sequence joins TRBV5-1 and TRBJ2-1; the match to TRBD2 covers 8 bases. This receptor was obtained from a woman in her fifties or sixties who had recovered from COVID-19. CDR3 nucleotides: TGCGCCAGCAGCTCCATAGCGGGGTTCTCCCCGGCAGGCAATGAGCAGTTCTTC. Translating gives CASSSIAGFSPAGNEQFF. The whole variable domain, remainder taken from reference TRBV5-1 and TRBJ2-1, is KAGVTQTPRYLIKTRGQQVTLSCSPISGHRSVSWYQQTPGQGLQFLFEYFSETQRNKGNFPGRFSGRQFSNSRSEMNVSTLELGDSALYLCASSSIAGFSPAGNEQFFGPGTRLTVL.